The next 23 T cell receptor beta chains were all read from a single sample in a study of T-cell memory formation after mild COVID-19 (dated by TCRdb to 2020 to 2022). The protocol used for the library was 5' RACE. Sequencing took place on an Illumina NovaSeq 6000. In TCRdb, the public reads were trimmed at Q25 with fastp and aligned with MiXCR, with productive beta chains retained. Rows merge per CDR3 protein into single entries with the most common DNA and genes. The sample profile shows 350,000 to 500,000 distinct CDR3 sequences; roughly 18% of them were found once. The ten largest clones take up roughly 21% of the sample. The sample consisted of PBMCs or a T cell subset sorted from them (not recorded which). These receptors were obtained from a man aged 18 to 35 who had mild COVID-19 (a few samples of this study predate the infection). The sample titles of this study are shuffled in the database, so cell type and time point are left out; the donor was told from shared clones.

In its sample, this clonotype was seen a few times. The gene calls are TRBV12-3 or TRBV12-4 and TRBJ1-5, with 7 positions matching TRBD1. CDR3 length: 15 residues. With V trimmed by 5 bases and J by 4 bases, 8 bases remained unmatched. In nucleotides, the CDR3 is TGTGCCAGCAGTCATACAGGGGTAAGGAATCAGCCCCAGCATTTT. Its protein product is CASSHTGVRNQPQHF.

A remark on this clonotype: This may come from a read error, since a much larger clone is one base off. The rearrangement links TRBV3-1 to TRBJ2-5; D is unresolved. CDR3 length: 13 residues. CDR1 and CDR2 (germline): LGHDT, YNNKEL (reference sequence). V was trimmed by 0 bases and J by 7 bases, leaving 9 bases between them. The CDR3 sequence is CASSQDLRATQYF. The CDR3, as DNA: TGTGCCAGCAGCCAAGATCTGAGAGCGACCCAGTACTTC.

This clonotype showed up just a few times. CDR3 sequence reads: CASSAQRDTQYF. CDR3 DNA sequence: TGTGCCAGCAGCGCCCAAAGAGATACGCAGTATTTT. The rearrangement uses TRBV7-2 and TRBJ2-3; D is undetermined. From germline, CDR1 is SGHTA and CDR2 FQGNSA. The CDR3 is made up of 12 amino acids. Trimming took 5 bases from V and 5 from J, leaving 8 bases between them.

The V gene is TRBV28, the J gene TRBJ2-3, with 9 bases that match TRBD2. There are 16 residues in the CDR3. Trimming took 2 bases from V and 2 from J; bases not matched to a gene: 5. Per germline, CDR1 MDHEN and CDR2 SYDVKM. The CDR3 reads CASSLASSGATDTQYF. The CDR3 bases are TGTGCCAGCAGTTTAGCTTCTAGCGGGGCCACAGATACGCAGTATTTT.

Notes on this clonotype: The junction shows a germline mismatch at one end, possibly a read error. This chain joins TRBV6-4 and TRBJ2-1; 10 bases align to TRBD1. This CDR3 has 16 amino acids. Germline values: CDR1 MRHNA, CDR2 SNTAGT. This chain's CDR3 is CASSRNTGQGYNKQFF. CDR3 DNA sequence: TGTGCCAGCAGCAGAAACACGGGACAGGGGTACAATAAGCAGTTCTTC.

There are a few counts of this clonotype. J is TRBJ1-4 and V is TRBV4-2, with TRBD1 as a possible D gene (5 bases). This CDR3 is built from 13 residues. Germline CDR1 and CDR2: LGHNA and YNFKEQ. The V and J ends lost 3 bases and 5 bases respectively, with 7 bases between them. The CDR3 nucleotides are TGTGCCAGCAGCCAGGCAGGGAATGAAAAACTGTTTTTT. Its protein product is CASSQAGNEKLFF.

Only a few counts were recorded for this clonotype. This chain links TRBV29-1 with TRBJ1-1; perhaps TRBD1 as D (5 bases). Trimming stripped 4 bases from V and 0 bases from J, with 9 bases between. Per germline, CDR1 SQVTM and CDR2 ANQGSEA. The CDR3 has 13 amino acids. The CDR3 DNA reads TGCAGCGTTGGGGGACGGGTGAACACTGAAGCTTTCTTT. Translating it yields CSVGGRVNTEAFF. Looking up the rest from reference TRBV29-1 and TRBJ1-1 gives the full variable domain: SAVISQKPSRDICQRGTSLTIQCQVDSQVTMMFWYRQQPGQSLTLIATANQGSEATYESGFVIDKFPISRPNLTFSTLTVSNMSPEDSSIYLCSVGGRVNTEAFFGQGTRLTVV.

This clonotype has a handful of counts. The J gene is TRBJ1-5, the V gene TRBV29-1; TRBD1 aligns across 8 bases. The V and J ends lost 6 bases and 6 bases, in that order; junction bases with no gene match: 7. CDR1 and CDR2 (germline): SQVTM, ANQGSEA. The CDR3 has 13 amino acids. This CDR3 is CSVTGGLGQPQHF. CDR3 DNA: TGCAGCGTCACAGGGGGATTGGGTCAGCCCCAGCATTTT. Together with reference TRBV29-1 and TRBJ1-5, the CDR3 gives the full variable domain: SAVISQKPSRDICQRGTSLTIQCQVDSQVTMMFWYRQQPGQSLTLIATANQGSEATYESGFVIDKFPISRPNLTFSTLTVSNMSPEDSSIYLCSVTGGLGQPQHFGDGTRLSIL.

This clonotype was recorded a few times. V usage is TRBV20-1 and J usage is TRBJ1-5; no reliable D call. Germline-derived CDR1 and CDR2 are DFQATT and SNEGSKA (reference sequence). This CDR3 has 14 residues. The V gene lost 4 bases and the J gene lost 3 bases, with 13 bases spanning the gap. CDR3 in DNA: TGCAGTGCTATGAAGGGCCAGTACAATCAGCCCCAGCATTTT. Residues: CSAMKGQYNQPQHF.

This clonotype was counted between two and nine times. The rearrangement uses TRBV5-4 and TRBJ2-2; 7 bases are shared with TRBD2. The germline V gene has CDR1 SGHNT and CDR2 YYREEE (reference sequence). V lost 5 bases, J lost 4 bases, and 5 bases stayed unmatched. This CDR3 comprises 14 residues. The CDR3 here is CASSWASGTGELFF. As DNA, the CDR3 is TGTGCCAGCAGTTGGGCTAGCGGCACCGGGGAGCTGTTTTTT.

J is TRBJ2-3 and V is TRBV7-3, with 7 nucleotides matching TRBD2. J lost 2 bases, V lost 5 bases, and 10 bases had no gene match. Germline assignment: CDR1 SGHTA and CDR2 FQGTGA. CDR3 length: 16 amino acids. DNA for the CDR3: TGTGCCAGCAGCCTTCTCCCTAGCGGTCTCACAGATACGCAGTATTTT. The encoded protein is CASSLLPSGLTDTQYF.

The chain uses TRBV7-9 and TRBJ2-7; D assignment may be TRBD1 or TRBD2 (5 bases each). V shed 1 base and J shed 3 bases, with 16 bases lying between them. CDR1 SEHNR and CDR2 FQNEAQ come from the germline V gene (reference sequence). The CDR3 runs 16 residues. The CDR3 sequence is CASSLGSGAQSYEQYF. The CDR3 bases are TGTGCCAGCAGCTTAGGGTCCGGGGCACAGAGCTACGAGCAGTACTTC. Supplemented by reference TRBV7-9 and TRBJ2-7, the full variable domain reads DTGVSQNPRHKITKRGQNVTFRCDPISEHNRLYWYRQTLGQGPEFLTYFQNEAQLEKSRLLSDRFSAERPKGSFSTLEIQRTEQGDSAMYLCASSLGSGAQSYEQYFGPGTRLTVT.

V gene TRBV6-6 combines with J gene TRBJ1-5, with D unclear. This CDR3 contains 16 residues. The ends were cut back, 5 bases at V and 6 bases at J, with 20 bases in the middle. Germline CDR1 is MNHNY and CDR2 is SVGAGI (reference sequence). This CDR3 reads CASSRRSVGEGQPQHF. The CDR3 bases are TGTGCCAGCAGTAGAAGATCCGTCGGGGAAGGTCAGCCCCAGCATTTT.

J is TRBJ1-1 and V is TRBV19; TRBD1 is a possible D gene (5 bases). Trimming removed 3 bases from V and 4 bases from J, with 15 bases in between. Germline CDR1 reads LNHDA; CDR2 reads SQIVND (reference sequence). The CDR3 length is 15 residues. The CDR3 nucleotides read TGTGCCAGTAGTATGGATGGGGCGCTGGGCACTGAAGCTTTCTTT. This codes for CASSMDGALGTEAFF.

The table lists this clonotype with many counts. This chain joins TRBV5-1 and TRBJ2-3, with TRBD2 identical over 11 bases. From germline, CDR1 is SGHRS and CDR2 YFSETQ. This CDR3 spans 14 amino acids. Trimming took 1 base from V and 6 from J; bases not matched to a gene: 1. CDR3 coding DNA: TGCGCCAGCAGCTTGTCTAGCGGGGGGGATACGCAGTATTTT. Protein: CASSLSSGGDTQYF.

This clonotype was detected only a few times. The V and J genes are TRBV16 and TRBJ1-4; D perhaps matches TRBD1 (6 bases). This CDR3 has 16 residues. Trimming pared 1 base from V and 6 bases from J, leaving 15 bases between. The germline CDR1 and CDR2 sequences are KGHSY and FQNENV. The CDR3 DNA reads TGTGCCAGCAGCCAATTAAGGTGGGACACGGATGAAAAACTGTTTTTT. Amino acid sequence: CASSQLRWDTDEKLFF.

The chain combines TRBV12-3 or TRBV12-4 with TRBJ2-5; 7 bases agree with TRBD1. CDR3 length equals 15 residues. Trimming removed 5 bases from V and 5 bases from J; junction bases left unmatched: 11. The CDR3 here is CASSLLQGPRETQYF. The CDR3 coding sequence is TGTGCCAGCAGTCTACTACAGGGGCCAAGGGAGACCCAGTACTTC.

This clonotype has a handful of counts. The chain links TRBV7-9 to TRBJ2-7; maybe TRBD2 (5 bases). Per germline, CDR1 SEHNR and CDR2 FQNEAQ (reference sequence). The CDR3 is 14 amino acids. V lost 3 bases and J lost 0, with 9 bases in between. The CDR3 spells CASSFPGNSYEQYV. As DNA, the CDR3 is TGTGCCAGCAGCTTCCCCGGGAACTCCTACGAGCAGTACGTC.

The chain employs TRBV6-5 and TRBJ1-1; a weak D match, TRBD1 (5 bases). Germline V gives CDR1 MNHEY, CDR2 SVGAGI. The CDR3 has 13 amino acids. Trimming removed 6 bases at V and 4 bases at J, with 12 bases between. In nucleotides, the CDR3 is TGTGCCAGCAGACGTAAGGGGTCCACTGAAGCTTTCTTT. Protein: CASRRKGSTEAFF.

The V call is TRBV29-1, the J call TRBJ2-1; D possibly corresponds to TRBD2 (6 bases). Trimming left V 7 bases short and J 6 bases short, with 13 bases between. In germline, CDR1 is SQVTM, CDR2 ANQGSEA. This CDR3 contains 12 residues. The DNA for the CDR3 is TGCAGCGGTGGGGGGTTTAGCAATGAGCAGTTCTTC. Protein sequence: CSGGGFSNEQFF.

This clonotype was observed a handful of times. The rearrangement links TRBV27 to TRBJ1-5; unclear D gene. The V end lost 6 bases, the J end lost 5 bases, and 11 bases lay between the germline ends. This CDR3 comprises 13 residues. Germline V gene sequence: CDR1 MNHEY, CDR2 SMNVEV (reference sequence). The CDR3: CASRLHRDQPQHF. The CDR3 DNA reads as TGTGCCAGCAGACTCCACCGGGATCAGCCCCAGCATTTT.

This clonotype appeared once. This rearrangement joins TRBV15 to TRBJ2-1, with 7 bases aligning to TRBD1. J was trimmed by 7 bases and V by 6 bases; bases with no gene match: 12. CDR1 and CDR2 from the germline V gene are LNHNV and YYDKDF (reference sequence). There are 15 residues in the CDR3. The DNA of the CDR3 is TGTGCCACCAGAGGGTCCGGGACAGCCTCAAATGAGCAGTTCTTC. Residues: CATRGSGTASNEQFF.

This clonotype was seen only a few times. The chain links TRBV4-3 to TRBJ2-7; D call uncertain. With 3 bases removed from V and 6 bases from J, the gap between germline ends came to 15 bases. The CDR3 sequence is 14 residues long. In germline, CDR1 is LGHNA, CDR2 YSLEER. CDR3 amino acids: CASSQILVSLEQYF. The DNA for the CDR3 is TGCGCCAGCAGCCAGATTCTTGTTAGTCTCGAGCAGTACTTC.